Listed here are 19 T cell receptor beta chains from one sample, sequenced in a study of blood T cell repertoires in COVID-19. TCRdb's table, derived via immunoSEQ multiplex PCR, lists solely in-frame clones and lacks some. This table holds some 120,000 clones, roughly four fifths found once. Sequencing used peripheral blood. The receptors stem from a human donor in a cohort sampled during active COVID-19.

This sequence joins TRBV9 and TRBJ1-1; 10 positions agree with TRBD1. This CDR3 is built from 13 residues. The V segment lost 2 bases and the J segment 6 bases; nucleotides outside the gene matches: 1. Germline CDR1 reads SGDLS; CDR2 reads YYNGEE. The DNA of the CDR3 is TGTGCCAGCAGCGTGGACAGGGGGGCTGAAGCTTTCTTT. Translation gives CASSVDRGAEAFF.

This chain uses TRBV6-5 with TRBJ1-6; no reliable D call. Germline V gene lookup returns CDR1 MNHEY and CDR2 SVGAGI. The CDR3 has 11 residues. The V and J ends lost 6 bases and 10 bases respectively, with 7 bases between them. The CDR3 DNA follows: TGTGCCAGCAGCCGGAGGTCACCCCTCCACTTT. This gives the protein CASSRRSPLHF.

The rearrangement joins TRBV5-1 to TRBJ2-7; 8 positions agree with TRBD1. Germline CDR1 is SGHRS and CDR2 is YFSETQ. V was pared by 7 bases and J by 0 bases, with 6 bases of the junction left unmatched. The CDR3 totals 14 residues. DNA of the CDR3: TGCGCCAGCGCGGGACAGGTACCCTCCTACGAGCAGTACTTC. Its translation: CASAGQVPSYEQYF.

The chain combines TRBV5-5 with TRBJ1-1; a possible D gene is TRBD1 (5 bases). Trimming removed 4 bases at V and 1 base at J, with 17 bases between. Germline V gene data show CDR1 as SGHKS and CDR2 as YYEKEE (reference sequence). This CDR3 region has 16 residues. The CDR3 region is CASSHSRKTGNTEAFF. CDR3 DNA sequence: TGTGCCAGCAGCCACTCCCGGAAAACAGGGAACACTGAAGCTTTCTTT. The entire variable domain, with the rest obtained from reference TRBV5-5 and TRBJ1-1, is as follows: DAGVTQSPTHLIKTRGQQVTLRCSPISGHKSVSWYQQVLGQGPQFIFQYYEKEERGRGNFPDRFSARQFPNYSSELNVNALLLGDSALYLCASSHSRKTGNTEAFFGQGTRLTVV.

The chain employs TRBV28 and TRBJ2-5; 8 bases fit TRBD1. The CDR3 consists of 15 residues. With 4 bases clipped from V and 4 bases from J, the junction kept 8 bases outside the gene matches. Germline V lookup: CDR1 MDHEN, CDR2 SYDVKM. The CDR3 reads CASSSHGQGAETQYF. Written as DNA, the CDR3 is TGTGCCAGCAGTTCCCACGGACAGGGAGCAGAGACCCAGTACTTC. The variable domain in full, with the rest retrieved from reference TRBV28 and TRBJ2-5, is DVKVTQSSRYLVKRTGEKVFLECVQDMDHENMFWYRQDPGLGLRLIYFSYDVKMKEKGDIPEGYSVSREKKERFSLILESASTNQTSMYLCASSSHGQGAETQYFGPGTRLLVL.

The rearrangement joins TRBV18 to TRBJ2-7, with 9 bases fitting TRBD1. The CDR3 is 16 residues long. Losses at the gene ends were 2 bases for V and 3 bases for J; bases not matched to a gene: 8. Germline CDR1 and CDR2: KGHSH and LQKENI. The CDR3 loop is CASSPTFGTGHYEQYF. CDR3 sequence (DNA): TGTGCCAGCTCACCAACTTTCGGGACAGGGCACTACGAGCAGTACTTC.

The gene calls are TRBV7-3 and TRBJ1-6; tentatively, D is TRBD1 (5 bases). Germline CDR1 is SGHTA and CDR2 is FQGTGA. With 2 bases removed from V and 5 bases from J, the gap between germline ends came to 7 bases. This CDR3 region has 14 residues. The chain's CDR3 is CASSLQGDNSPLHF. DNA for the CDR3: TGTGCCAGCAGCTTACAAGGGGATAATTCACCCCTCCACTTT.

The CDR3, as DNA: TGTGCCTGGGAAGCTAGAGGAGGGTTCTATGGCTACACCTTC. This encodes CAWEARGGFYGYTF. V is TRBV30 and J is TRBJ1-2; no definite D call. CDR3 length: 14 residues. From germline, CDR1 is GTSNPN and CDR2 SVGIG (reference sequence). V was clipped by 5 bases and J by 4 bases, with 17 bases between them. The full variable domain, with the rest looked up from reference TRBV30 and TRBJ1-2, is SQTIHQWPATLVQPVGSPLSLECTVEGTSNPNLYWYRQAAGRGLQLLFYSVGIGQISSEVPQNLSASRPQDRQFILSSKKLLLSDSGFYLCAWEARGGFYGYTFGSGTRLTVV.

V and J are TRBV6-4 and TRBJ2-4, with 8 bases that match TRBD1. CDR1 and CDR2 from the germline V gene are MRHNA and SNTAGT. This CDR3 has 14 residues. J gave up 5 bases and V 4 bases, and 4 bases lay outside the gene matches. Written as DNA, the CDR3 is TGTGCCAGCAGTGCCGCAGGGGGCCAAAACATTCAGTACTTC. Protein: CASSAAGGQNIQYF.

The gene calls are TRBV5-1 and TRBJ2-6, with D hard to call. V was pared by 1 base and J by 2 bases, with 7 bases between. This CDR3 is built from 15 residues. Per germline, CDR1 SGHRS and CDR2 YFSETQ. CDR3 nucleotides: TGCGCCAGCAGCTTGACCGCAGCTGGGGCCAACGTCCTGACTTTC. Amino acid sequence: CASSLTAAGANVLTF.

The chain couples TRBV10-1 to TRBJ1-4, with 8 bases aligning to TRBD1. The V and J ends lost 5 bases and 8 bases, in that order; junction bases with no gene match: 7. The CDR3 extends over 14 amino acids. CDR1 is WNHNN and CDR2 is SYGVQD in the germline V gene (reference sequence). The CDR3 loop is CASSKDRDSEKLFF. In nucleotides, the CDR3 is TGCGCCAGCAGTAAGGACAGGGATAGCGAAAAACTGTTTTTT.

This clone was seen a few times. The V call is TRBV19, the J call TRBJ1-3, with TRBD1 matching 9 bases. The CDR3 contains 16 residues. Germline trimming cut 3 bases from V and 0 bases from J; bases unmatched to any gene: 3. In germline, CDR1 is LNHDA, CDR2 SQIVND (reference sequence). The CDR3 coding sequence is TGTGCCAGTAGTATGGGACAGGGCTTCTCTGGAAACACCATATATTTT. Its translation: CASSMGQGFSGNTIYF.

The chain recombines TRBV18 with TRBJ1-1; D is unclear. The CDR3 totals 14 residues. The germline V gene has CDR1 KGHSH and CDR2 LQKENI. With 6 bases removed from V and 7 bases from J, the gap between germline ends came to 18 bases. The CDR3 here is CASSPWTTQNEAFF. In nucleotides, the CDR3 is TGTGCCAGCTCGCCGTGGACTACCCAAAATGAAGCTTTCTTT.

The genes are TRBV2 and TRBJ2-7; 12 nucleotides line up with TRBD2. V dropped 0 bases and J dropped 1; count of bases not matched to a gene: 7. The germline V gene encodes CDR1 SNHLY and CDR2 FYNNEI. The CDR3 is made up of 18 amino acids. CDR3 residues: CASSEARLAGGISYEQYF. The CDR3 bases are TGTGCCAGCAGTGAAGCTCGGCTAGCGGGGGGGATTTCCTACGAGCAGTACTTC.

This clone occurred once. In nucleotides, the CDR3 is TGTGCCAGCAGCCCCGGGACTCCCTCTGGGGCCAACGTCCTGACTTTC. Translated, it gives CASSPGTPSGANVLTF. This chain connects TRBV3-1 (or the pseudogene TRBV3-2) to TRBJ2-6; possible D gene TRBD2, 6 bases. This CDR3 has 16 amino acids. Germline V lookup: CDR1 LGHDT, CDR2 YNNKEL (reference sequence). V dropped 4 bases and J dropped 0 bases, with 10 bases sitting between them.

The chain carries TRBV29-1 and TRBJ1-1; D perhaps matches TRBD1 (6 bases). Germline V gives CDR1 SQVTM, CDR2 ANQGSEA. Trimming removed 4 bases from V and 5 bases from J, with 14 bases in between. The CDR3 sequence is 13 residues long. The CDR3 nucleotides read TGCAGCGTTGGTATGGGGGCTGGGACTGAAGCTTTCTTT. This encodes CSVGMGAGTEAFF.

The chain uses TRBV9 and TRBJ2-5; tentatively, D is TRBD1 (6 bases). The CDR3 length is 15 residues. Germline values: CDR1 SGDLS, CDR2 YYNGEE. The germline V and J ends were trimmed by 0 bases and 2 bases, with 11 bases remaining between them. Here the CDR3 reads CASSVEGHRQETQYF. As DNA, the CDR3 is TGTGCCAGCAGCGTAGAGGGACACCGGCAAGAGACCCAGTACTTC. Full variable domain (missing parts from reference TRBV9 and TRBJ2-5): DSGVTQTPKHLITATGQRVTLRCSPRSGDLSVYWYQQSLDQGLQFLIQYYNGEERAKGNILERFSAQQFPDLHSELNLSSLELGDSALYFCASSVEGHRQETQYFGPGTRLLVL.

V usage is TRBV5-1 and J usage is TRBJ2-3, with 8 positions matching TRBD1. V lost 3 bases, J lost 5 bases, and 8 bases stayed unmatched. The CDR3 extends over 15 amino acids. Per the germline V gene, CDR1 is SGHRS and CDR2 is YFSETQ. The CDR3 DNA sequence: TGCGCCAGCAGCTCGCCGGACAGGGCGAAAGATACGCAGTATTTT. The encoded protein is CASSSPDRAKDTQYF.

V gene TRBV11-2 combines with J gene TRBJ1-5; D perhaps matches TRBD1 (6 bases). CDR1 SGHAT and CDR2 FQNNGV come from the germline V gene. There are 15 residues in the CDR3. V was trimmed by 0 bases and J by 11 bases, leaving 17 bases between them. CDR3 coding DNA: TGTGCCAGCAGCTTAGATAGGGGGTCACAATCGGCCCAGCATTTT. This encodes CASSLDRGSQSAQHF.